This TCR beta chain came from a study of PD-1 blockade in classical Hodgkin lymphoma. Sequencing used immunoSEQ multiplex PCR; TCRdb keeps in-frame clones, though not all of them. The sample consists of about 110,000 clones, roughly nine tenths of them appearing once. The patients all showed relapse after autologous stem cell transplantation, while their brentuximab vedotin exposure varied. The table lists this clone with a few counts. This CDR3 is 14 amino acids long. Trimming stripped 6 bases from V and 1 base from J, with 12 bases between. The germline V gene encodes CDR1 SNHLY and CDR2 FYNNEI. The sequenced sample was peripheral blood mononuclear cells (PBMCs), obtained before the second cycle of nivolumab. The chain has TRBV2 and TRBJ1-1; D is perhaps TRBD1 (6 bases). This clonotype was obtained from a human donor with classical Hodgkin lymphoma. CDR3 sequence reads: CASRTGHRNTEAFF. The DNA for the CDR3 is TGTGCCAGCAGGACGGGACATAGGAACACTGAAGCTTTCTTT.